The next 16 T cell receptor beta chains were all read from a single sample in a study of blood T cell repertoires in COVID-19. The data were produced by immunoSEQ multiplex PCR, yet TCRdb's version contains in-frame clones alone and is incomplete. The sample consists of roughly 200,000 clones, approximately 83% of them appearing once. The sequenced sample consisted of PBMCs or T cells enriched from blood (not recorded which). Source of these receptors: a woman aged 40 to 50 with acute COVID-19.

The chain uses TRBV18 and TRBJ2-2, with D perhaps matching TRBD1 (7 bases). The V end was cut by 0 bases, the J end by 6 bases, with 17 bases between. CDR3 length equals 17 residues. Per the germline V gene, CDR1 is KGHSH and CDR2 is LQKENI. CDR3 in amino acids: CASSPPSGGRNAGELFF. CDR3 nucleotide sequence: TGTGCCAGCTCACCACCCTCAGGGGGGCGGAATGCCGGGGAGCTGTTTTTT.

The CDR3 region is CASSLTRGQDNQPQHF. The CDR3 DNA reads as TGTGCCAGCAGCCTTACCAGGGGGCAGGACAATCAGCCCCAGCATTTT. The V gene is TRBV4-2, the J gene TRBJ1-5; 8 nucleotides align to TRBD1. Trimming cost V 4 bases and J 3 bases; bases outside gene matches: 8. This CDR3 comprises 16 residues. CDR1 is LGHNA, CDR2 YNFKEQ, per germline.

V is TRBV9 and J is TRBJ2-3; TRBD2 is a possible D gene (5 bases). V lost 7 bases to trimming and J lost 6 bases, with 18 bases between them. The length of the CDR3 is 14 residues. From germline, CDR1 is SGDLS and CDR2 YYNGEE. Written as DNA, the CDR3 is TGTGCCAGCTGCGGACTCCCCCCGAGGGATACGCAGTATTTT. It yields the protein CASCGLPPRDTQYF. The whole variable domain, filled in from reference TRBV9 and TRBJ2-3, reads DSGVTQTPKHLITATGQRVTLRCSPRSGDLSVYWYQQSLDQGLQFLIQYYNGEERAKGNILERFSAQQFPDLHSELNLSSLELGDSALYFCASCGLPPRDTQYFGPGTRLTVL.

Only one count was recorded for this clone. This sequence joins TRBV12-3 or TRBV12-4 and TRBJ2-7; D is unresolved. CDR3 length: 12 residues. V shed 5 bases and J shed 3 bases, with 8 bases lying between them. CDR3: CASSTVDYEQYF. In nucleotides, the CDR3 is TGTGCCAGCAGTACGGTTGACTACGAGCAGTACTTC.

Here the CDR3 reads CASIQGTGELFF. For the CDR3, the DNA is TGTGCCAGCATCCAGGGCACCGGGGAGCTGTTTTTT. The chain employs TRBV12-3 or TRBV12-4 and TRBJ2-2, with D possibly being TRBD1 (5 bases). The CDR3 totals 12 residues. V lost 7 bases to trimming and J lost 4 bases, with 7 bases between them.

The chain joins TRBV19 to TRBJ1-3; D is uncertain. Germline CDR1 LNHDA, CDR2 SQIVND (reference sequence). V was trimmed by 3 bases and J by 2 bases, leaving 11 bases between them. There are 15 residues in the CDR3. CDR3 protein: CASSILPGTGNTIYF. CDR3 coding DNA: TGTGCCAGTAGTATTCTCCCGGGAACTGGAAACACCATATATTTT.

This sequence joins TRBV19 and TRBJ1-5; tentative D call: TRBD1 (6 bases). This CDR3 contains 15 residues. Germline CDR1 is LNHDA and CDR2 is SQIVND (reference sequence). Trimming took off 8 bases at V and 7 bases at J, with 21 bases between the two ends. The DNA of the CDR3 is TGTGCCAGTCTCCCACGGACAGCCATGGGACAGCCCCAGCATTTT. Translation: CASLPRTAMGQPQHF.

V is TRBV7-9 and J is TRBJ2-2, with TRBD1 identical over 10 bases. V trimming: 1 base; J trimming: 4 bases; junction bases outside the gene matches: 6. The CDR3 totals 17 residues. CDR1 is SEHNR, CDR2 FQNEAQ, per germline (reference sequence). CDR3 protein: CASSLVGQGTLTGELFF. The CDR3 DNA reads as TGTGCCAGCAGCTTAGTGGGACAGGGGACCCTCACCGGGGAGCTGTTTTTT.

This rearrangement joins TRBV29-1 to TRBJ2-2; 9 bases are shared with TRBD1. V lost 0 bases to trimming and J lost 7 bases; unmatched junction nucleotides: 12. CDR1 is SQVTM and CDR2 is ANQGSEA in the germline V gene. CDR3 length: 17 residues. CDR3 sequence (DNA): TGCAGCGTTGAAGAGGGCCCGGGACAGGGATCAATCGGGGAGCTGTTTTTT. Translation: CSVEEGPGQGSIGELFF.

The V gene is TRBV7-9, the J gene TRBJ2-5; 8 bases line up with TRBD1. Germline V gene lookup returns CDR1 SEHNR and CDR2 FQNEAQ (reference sequence). V lost 3 bases and J lost 5; bases outside the gene matches: 8. The CDR3 covers 15 residues. The CDR3 sequence: CASSLGQGAGETQYF. DNA of the CDR3: TGTGCCAGCAGCTTGGGGCAGGGGGCGGGGGAGACCCAGTACTTC.

The chain has TRBV28 and TRBJ2-7, with 10 bases aligning to TRBD1. J lost 2 bases, V lost 5 bases, and 12 bases had no gene match. Germline CDR1 reads MDHEN; CDR2 reads SYDVKM. The CDR3 has 17 residues. The CDR3 sequence is CASSPGDRGERAYEQYF. The CDR3 DNA reads TGTGCCAGCAGTCCCGGGGACAGGGGTGAGAGAGCCTACGAGCAGTACTTC. The entire variable domain, with the rest obtained from reference TRBV28 and TRBJ2-7, is as follows: DVKVTQSSRYLVKRTGEKVFLECVQDMDHENMFWYRQDPGLGLRLIYFSYDVKMKEKGDIPEGYSVSREKKERFSLILESASTNQTSMYLCASSPGDRGERAYEQYFGPGTRLTVT.

CDR3 protein: CASSQGQVLNTEAFF. CDR3 in DNA: TGTGCCAGCAGCCAAGGTCAGGTCCTGAACACTGAAGCTTTCTTT. The rearrangement joins TRBV3-1 (or the pseudogene TRBV3-2) to TRBJ1-1; unclear D gene. V was cut by 1 base and J by 0 bases, with 9 bases left in between. Germline CDR1 is LGHDT and CDR2 is YNNKEL (reference sequence). The CDR3 covers 15 residues.

The J gene is TRBJ2-7, the V gene TRBV24-1; TRBD1 aligns across 8 bases. This CDR3 spans 15 amino acids. Germline trimming cut 3 bases from V and 3 bases from J; bases unmatched to any gene: 6. The germline CDR1 and CDR2 sequences are KGHDR and SFDVKD. CDR3 coding DNA: TGTGCCACCAGTGATAACAGGGGGACACTCTACGAGCAGTACTTC. It translates to CATSDNRGTLYEQYF.

This clone is a singleton in its sample. The rearrangement uses TRBV6-1 and TRBJ1-2; 8 nucleotides line up with TRBD1. This CDR3 contains 18 residues. The junction had 12 bases not matched to a gene; V was cut back by 3 bases and J by 0 bases. Germline assignment: CDR1 MNHNS and CDR2 SASEGT. Here the CDR3 DNA reads TGTGCCAGCAGTGATCCCAGGGACAGGCCAAGGGCTAACTATGGCTACACCTTC. Translated: CASSDPRDRPRANYGYTF.

This sequence joins TRBV6-2 or TRBV6-3 and TRBJ2-1, with TRBD2 identical over 14 bases. With 4 bases clipped from V and 7 bases from J, the junction kept 6 bases outside the gene matches. The CDR3 sequence is 16 residues long. Germline-derived CDR1 and CDR2 are MNHEY and SVGEGT. This chain's CDR3 is CASSSRLAGGVNEQFF. The CDR3 DNA reads TGTGCCAGCAGTTCAAGACTAGCGGGAGGGGTAAATGAGCAGTTCTTC.

The chain has TRBV24-1 and TRBJ2-2; weak D call: TRBD2 (5 bases). The CDR3 spans 11 residues. Germline loops: CDR1 KGHDR, CDR2 SFDVKD. V lost 3 bases and J 12 bases, leaving 7 bases between the germline ends. CDR3 DNA sequence: TGTGCCACCAGTGATAGCGGAAAGCTGTTTTTT. This encodes CATSDSGKLFF.